The rows below give T cell receptor beta chains drawn from one sample of a study of shared clonotypes between healthy human individuals. The method was immunoSEQ multiplex PCR; TCRdb's version includes in-frame clones alone and lacks a portion of them. The top ten hold 0.37% of the sample, which has 2 million to 2.5 million clones, 85% to 95% seen once. The sequenced material came from naive CD4+ T cells from PBMCs. All receptors come from a young man in good health. Some clones in this sample may be carry-over from other donors' samples. CDR3s include the opening cysteine and the closing phenylalanine or tryptophan. The order of the fields is J gene, clone size, V gene, D gene, CDR3 DNA, CDR3 protein. The D gene is left open where the match is weak. A row's size may be missing; if present it is once, few, many or a size class.

TRBJ2-2 once TRBV7-6 TRBD2 TGTGCCAGCAGCCCAAGCGGGGGATACCCCACCGGGGAGCTGTTTTTT CASSPSGGYPTGELFF
TRBJ1-2 - TRBV15 - TGTGCCACAGGAGACAGATTCAACTATGGCTACACCTTC CATGDRFNYGYTF
TRBJ2-1 - TRBV6-1 - TGTGCCAGCTTCCGACATGCTCCGGGCAATGAGCAGTTCTTC CASFRHAPGNEQFF
TRBJ1-2 - TRBV7-2 - TGTGCCAGCAGCTTAGGTCGGGACTATGGCTACACCTTC CASSLGRDYGYTF
TRBJ2-7 - TRBV25-1 - TGTGCCAGCAGTGAATCTCAAGGCAGGGGGAGGCAGGAGCAGTACTTC CASSESQGRGRQEQYF
TRBJ2-3 - TRBV7-3 - TGTGCCAGCAGCCCCCATGGGGCCCCGGGACTTCGCACAGATACGCAGTATTTT CASSPHGAPGLRTDTQYF
TRBJ2-6 - TRBV28 - TGTGCCAGCAGTAGGGATAGAACGGTTAGGGCTGGGGCCAACGTCCTGACTTTC CASSRDRTVRAGANVLTF
TRBJ1-2 - TRBV6-1 TRBD1 TGTGCCAGCAGTGAACTCGACAGGGAGAACTATGGCTACACCTTC CASSELDRENYGYTF
TRBJ2-3 few TRBV5-1 - TGCGCCAGCAGCTTGGGCCACACAGATACGCAGTATTTT CASSLGHTDTQYF
TRBJ2-4 - TRBV2 - TGTGCCAGCAGCCCAACAGAGGTGGGCATTCAGTACTTC CASSPTEVGIQYF
TRBJ2-5 - TRBV7-8 - TGTGCCAGCAGCGCTAGCTACGGTGGAGAAGAGACCCAGTACTTC CASSASYGGEETQYF
TRBJ2-7 - TRBV6-1 TRBD1 TGTGCCAGCAGTTGGACAGGCAGCACCTACGAGCAGTACTTC CASSWTGSTYEQYF
TRBJ2-6 - TRBV7-3 TRBD1 TGTGCCAGCAGCTTATTCGGACAGGCCACTTCTGGGGCCAACGTCCTGACTTTC CASSLFGQATSGANVLTF
TRBJ1-6 - TRBV30 - TGTGCCTGGAGTGTCGTTTCACCCCTCCACTTT CAWSVVSPLHF